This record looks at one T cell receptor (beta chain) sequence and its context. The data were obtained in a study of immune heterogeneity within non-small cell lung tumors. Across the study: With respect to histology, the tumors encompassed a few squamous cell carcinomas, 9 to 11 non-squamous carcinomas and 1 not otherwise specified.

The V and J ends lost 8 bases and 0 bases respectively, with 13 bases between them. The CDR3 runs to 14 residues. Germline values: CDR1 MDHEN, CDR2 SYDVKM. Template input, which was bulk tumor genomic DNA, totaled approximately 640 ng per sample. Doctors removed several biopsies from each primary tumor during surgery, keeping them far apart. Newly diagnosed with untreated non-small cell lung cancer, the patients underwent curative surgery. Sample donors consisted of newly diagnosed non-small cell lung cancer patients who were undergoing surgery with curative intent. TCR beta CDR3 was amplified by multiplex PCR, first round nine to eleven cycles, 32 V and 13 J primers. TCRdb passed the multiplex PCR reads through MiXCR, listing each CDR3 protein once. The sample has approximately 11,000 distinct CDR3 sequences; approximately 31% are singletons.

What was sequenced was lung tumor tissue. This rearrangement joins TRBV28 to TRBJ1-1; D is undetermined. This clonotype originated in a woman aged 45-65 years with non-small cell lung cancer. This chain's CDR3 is CASERHQMNTEAFF. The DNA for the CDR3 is TGTGCCAGCGAGCGACACCAGATGAACACTGAAGCTTTCTTT.